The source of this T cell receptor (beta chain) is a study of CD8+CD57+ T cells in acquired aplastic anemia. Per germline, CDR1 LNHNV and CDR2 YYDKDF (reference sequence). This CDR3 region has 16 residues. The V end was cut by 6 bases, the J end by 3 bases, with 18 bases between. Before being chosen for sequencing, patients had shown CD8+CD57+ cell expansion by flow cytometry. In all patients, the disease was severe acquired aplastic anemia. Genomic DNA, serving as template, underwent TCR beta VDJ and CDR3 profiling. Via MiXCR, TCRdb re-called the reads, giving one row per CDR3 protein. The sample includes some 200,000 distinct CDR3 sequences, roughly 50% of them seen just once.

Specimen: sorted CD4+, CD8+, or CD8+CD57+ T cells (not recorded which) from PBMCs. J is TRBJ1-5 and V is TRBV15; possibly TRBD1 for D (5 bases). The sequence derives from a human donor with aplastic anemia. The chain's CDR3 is CATSLGWGGNNQPQHF. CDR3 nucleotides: TGTGCCACCAGTTTAGGGTGGGGGGGAAACAATCAGCCCCAGCATTTT.